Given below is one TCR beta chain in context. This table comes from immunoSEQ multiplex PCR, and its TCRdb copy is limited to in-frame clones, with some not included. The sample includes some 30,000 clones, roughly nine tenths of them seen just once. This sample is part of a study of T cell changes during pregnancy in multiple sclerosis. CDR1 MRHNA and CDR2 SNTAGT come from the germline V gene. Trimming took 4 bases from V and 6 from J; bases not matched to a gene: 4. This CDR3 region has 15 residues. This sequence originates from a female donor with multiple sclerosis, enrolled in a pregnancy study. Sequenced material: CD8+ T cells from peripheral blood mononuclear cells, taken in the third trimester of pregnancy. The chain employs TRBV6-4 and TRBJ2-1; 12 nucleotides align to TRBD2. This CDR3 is CASSVASGGANEQFF. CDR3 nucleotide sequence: TGTGCCAGCAGTGTCGCTAGCGGGGGGGCCAATGAGCAGTTCTTC.